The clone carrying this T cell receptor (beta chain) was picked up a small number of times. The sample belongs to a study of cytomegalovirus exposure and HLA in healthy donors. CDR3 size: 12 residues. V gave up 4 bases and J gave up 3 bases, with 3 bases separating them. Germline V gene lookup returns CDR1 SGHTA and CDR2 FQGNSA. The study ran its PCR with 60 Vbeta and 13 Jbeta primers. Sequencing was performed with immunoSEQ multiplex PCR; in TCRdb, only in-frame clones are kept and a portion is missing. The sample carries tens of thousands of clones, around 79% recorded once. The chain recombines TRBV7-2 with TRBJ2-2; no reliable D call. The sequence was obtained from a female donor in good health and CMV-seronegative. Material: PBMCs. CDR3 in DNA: TGTGCCAGCAGCTCGTACACCGGGGAGCTGTTTTTT. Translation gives CASSSYTGELFF.